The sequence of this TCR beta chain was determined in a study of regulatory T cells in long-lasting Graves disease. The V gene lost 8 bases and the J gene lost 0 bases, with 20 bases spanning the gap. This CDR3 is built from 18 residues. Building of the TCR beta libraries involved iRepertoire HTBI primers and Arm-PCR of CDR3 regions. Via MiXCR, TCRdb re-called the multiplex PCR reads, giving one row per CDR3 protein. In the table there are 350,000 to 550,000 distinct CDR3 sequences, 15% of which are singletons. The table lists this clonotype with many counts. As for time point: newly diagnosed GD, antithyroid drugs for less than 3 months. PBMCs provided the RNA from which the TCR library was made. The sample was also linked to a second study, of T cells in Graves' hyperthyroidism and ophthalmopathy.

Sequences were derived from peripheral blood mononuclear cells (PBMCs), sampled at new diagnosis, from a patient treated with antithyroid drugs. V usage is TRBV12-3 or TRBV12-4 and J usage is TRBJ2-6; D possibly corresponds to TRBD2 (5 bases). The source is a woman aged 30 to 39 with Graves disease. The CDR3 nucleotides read TGTGCCAGCCGTTGGGCGGACTTGAGTAGCTCTGGGGCCAACGTCCTGACTTTC. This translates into CASRWADLSSSGANVLTF.